The subject of this entry is one TCR beta chain. The junction and the germline gene differ at one end; a read error may be behind it. This sample stems from a study of control samples from healthy donors and cancer patients. Assay used: immunoSEQ multiplex PCR; TCRdb lists only in-frame clones, some missing. The top ten clones hold over 4% of a sample with 150,000 or so clones, around 93% of them seen once. The CDR3 contains 11 residues. Germline CDR1 reads LNHDA; CDR2 reads SQIVND (reference sequence). The sample taken for sequencing was blood. This clonotype was sampled from an older woman in good health. The chain combines TRBV19 with TRBJ1-1; unclear D gene. CDR3 sequence reads: CASSLDTEAFF. The CDR3 bases are TGTGCCAGTAGTTTAGACACTGAAGCTTTCTTT.